This T cell receptor beta chain was recovered during a study of HIV-infected patients and healthy controls. V was cut by 6 bases and J by 8 bases, with 13 bases left in between. The CDR3 has 12 residues. Concerning this clonotype itself: Here the CDR3 omits its conserved ending phenylalanine or tryptophan, so a read error is the likely source.

TCRdb recomputed calls from the 5' RACE reads with MiXCR, one row per CDR3 protein. The data contain 60,000 to 75,000 distinct CDR3 sequences, roughly a sixth of them singletons. This receptor was obtained from a human donor in good health. The sequencing input was CD4+ T cells from blood. This sequence joins TRBV12-3 or TRBV12-4 and TRBJ1-2; D not resolved. The CDR3 here is CASSLHPQGYTL. CDR3 coding DNA: TGTGCCAGCAGCTTGCACCCCCAGGGCTACACCTTA.